This T cell receptor (beta chain) is from a study of shared clonotypes between healthy human individuals. Study results and limitations: Estimated richness was generally greater in naive than memory subsets.

The length of the CDR3 is 13 residues. CDR1 is SEHNR, CDR2 FQNEAQ, per germline (reference sequence). Trimming cost V 1 base and J 1 base, with 4 bases left between them. Donation came from healthy HIV-negative adults that had no recent acute infections or vaccinations. A remark on this clone: Antigen: not known.

Samples underwent the assay at deep level. Each PCR replicate from the sorted subsets contained about 200 ng DNA, which is 25,000 to 30,000 T cell genomes. The protocol was immunoSEQ multiplex PCR, while the TCRdb copy is restricted to in-frame clones and leaves out a portion. The sample gives around 690,000 clones, about nine tenths of which show up once; about 33% is in the top ten. The rearrangement joins TRBV7-9 to TRBJ2-5; D is unresolved. Sequencing was done on a sample of memory CD8+ T cells from PBMCs. Regarding subset: CD45RO+ cells pooled with CCR7-negative TemRA cells. This TCR was sampled from a man aged 18 to 30 in good health. Some clones in this sample may be carry-over from other donors' samples. CDR3 sequence: CASSLVVQETQYF. The CDR3 DNA sequence: TGTGCCAGCAGCTTAGTTGTCCAAGAGACCCAGTACTTC.